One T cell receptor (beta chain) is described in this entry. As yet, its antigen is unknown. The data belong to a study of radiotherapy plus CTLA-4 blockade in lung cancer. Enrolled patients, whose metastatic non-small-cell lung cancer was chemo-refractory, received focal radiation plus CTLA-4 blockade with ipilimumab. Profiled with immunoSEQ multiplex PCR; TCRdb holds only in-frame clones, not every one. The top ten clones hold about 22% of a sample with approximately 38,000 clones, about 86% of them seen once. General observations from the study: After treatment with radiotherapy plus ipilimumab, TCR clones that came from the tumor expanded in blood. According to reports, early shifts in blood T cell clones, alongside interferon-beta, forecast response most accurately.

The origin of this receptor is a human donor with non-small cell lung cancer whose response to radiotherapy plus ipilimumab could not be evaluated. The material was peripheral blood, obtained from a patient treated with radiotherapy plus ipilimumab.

The CDR3 nucleotides are TGTGCCAGTAGTTACCCAGGGGGCGTCTACGAGCAGTACTTC. Its translation: CASSYPGGVYEQYF. This sequence joins TRBV19 and TRBJ2-7; TRBD1 agrees at 8 bases. CDR1 and CDR2 from the germline V gene are LNHDA and SQIVND (reference sequence). The CDR3 consists of 14 residues. V dropped 5 bases and J dropped 3; count of bases not matched to a gene: 6.